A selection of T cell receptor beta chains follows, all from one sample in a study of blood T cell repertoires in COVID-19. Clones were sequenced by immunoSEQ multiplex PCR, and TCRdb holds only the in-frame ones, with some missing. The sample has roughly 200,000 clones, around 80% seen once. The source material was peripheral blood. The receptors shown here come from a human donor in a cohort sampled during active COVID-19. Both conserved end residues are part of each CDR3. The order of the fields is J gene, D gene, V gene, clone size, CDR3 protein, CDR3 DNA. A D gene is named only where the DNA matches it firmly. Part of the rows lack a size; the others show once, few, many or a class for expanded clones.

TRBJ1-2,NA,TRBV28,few,CATVQVNYGYTF,TGTGCCACCGTTCAGGTGAACTATGGCTACACCTTC
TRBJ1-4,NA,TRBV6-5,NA,CASRAGFGNEKLFF,TGTGCCAGCAGGGCAGGGTTCGGAAATGAAAAACTGTTTTTT
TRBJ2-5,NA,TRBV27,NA,CASSLSRQETQYF,TGTGCCAGCAGTTTATCGCGCCAAGAGACCCAGTACTTC
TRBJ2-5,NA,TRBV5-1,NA,CASSFSEETQYF,TGCGCCAGCAGCTTTTCGGAAGAGACCCAGTACTTC
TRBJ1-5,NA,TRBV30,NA,CAWSVNRAVGQPQHF,TGTGCCTGGAGTGTAAACAGGGCTGTAGGTCAGCCCCAGCATTTT
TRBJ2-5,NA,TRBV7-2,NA,CASSPAGMLDGETQYF,TGTGCCAGCAGCCCAGCAGGGATGTTAGACGGAGAGACCCAGTACTTC
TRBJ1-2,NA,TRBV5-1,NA,CASSLEQAGDGYTF,TGCGCCAGCAGCTTGGAACAGGCAGGCGATGGCTACACCTTC
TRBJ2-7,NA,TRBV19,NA,CASAVSGSTRVGEQYF,TGTGCCAGCGCGGTCTCGGGTTCCACCCGAGTTGGCGAGCAGTACTTC
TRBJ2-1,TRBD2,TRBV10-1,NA,CASSAGGLARYNEQFF,TGCGCCAGCAGTGCCGGGGGACTAGCGCGTTACAATGAGCAGTTCTTC
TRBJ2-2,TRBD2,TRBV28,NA,CASSMLAGLDNTGELFF,TGTGCCAGCAGTATGTTAGCGGGGCTCGATAACACCGGGGAGCTGTTTTTT
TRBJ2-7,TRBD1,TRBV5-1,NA,CASSHRDSSYEQYF,TGCGCCAGCAGCCACCGGGACAGCTCCTACGAGCAGTACTTC
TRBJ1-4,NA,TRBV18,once,CASSPIELYRANEKLFF,TGTGCCAGCTCACCGATCGAACTCTACAGGGCAAATGAAAAACTGTTTTTT
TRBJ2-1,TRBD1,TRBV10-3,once,CAISVPGGDEQFF,TGTGCCATCAGTGTCCCAGGGGGCGATGAGCAGTTCTTC
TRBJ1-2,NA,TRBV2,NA,CASSDRSRRLTNYGYTF,TGTGCCAGCAGTGATCGGTCGAGAAGATTAACTAACTATGGCTACACCTTC
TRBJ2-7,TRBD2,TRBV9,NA,CASSPLAGGPWFYEQYF,TGTGCCAGCAGCCCACTAGCGGGAGGCCCCTGGTTCTACGAGCAGTACTTC
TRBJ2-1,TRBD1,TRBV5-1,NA,CASSLADRGPNEQFF,TGCGCCAGCAGCTTGGCGGACAGGGGGCCCAATGAGCAGTTCTTC
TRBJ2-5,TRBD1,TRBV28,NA,CASRSAGTGRETQYF,TGTGCCAGCAGGTCCGCCGGGACAGGGAGGGAGACCCAGTACTTC
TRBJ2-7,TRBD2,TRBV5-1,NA,CASSFLSGSSYEQYF,TGCGCCAGCAGCTTCTTAAGCGGGAGCTCCTACGAGCAGTACTTC
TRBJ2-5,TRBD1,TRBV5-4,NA,CASSSARDRGRETQYF,TGTGCCAGCAGCTCAGCCCGGGACAGGGGACGGGAGACCCAGTACTTC
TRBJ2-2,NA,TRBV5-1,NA,CASSLAAGALTGELFF,TGCGCCAGCAGCTTGGCGGCAGGGGCCCTGACCGGGGAGCTGTTTTTT
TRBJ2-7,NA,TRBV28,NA,CASRRDPYEQYF,TGTGCCAGCAGGCGGGACCCCTACGAGCAGTACTTC
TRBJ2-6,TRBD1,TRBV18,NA,CASSHWTGISSGANVLTF,TGTGCCAGCTCACACTGGACAGGGATCTCTTCTGGGGCCAACGTCCTGACTTTC
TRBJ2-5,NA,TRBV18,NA,CASSLGQQETQYF,TGTGCCAGCTCACTAGGACAGCAAGAGACCCAGTACTTC
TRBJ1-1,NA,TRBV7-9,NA,CASSSPGLGEAAFF,TGTGCCAGCAGCTCCCCGGGCTTGGGGGAGGCTGCTTTCTTT
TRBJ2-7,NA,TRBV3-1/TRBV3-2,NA,CASGFAGSYEQYF,TGTGCCAGCGGCTTCGCAGGTTCCTACGAGCAGTACTTC
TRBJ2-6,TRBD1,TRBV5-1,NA,CASSPGQGGGANVLTF,TGCGCCAGCAGCCCCGGACAGGGGGGTGGGGCCAACGTCCTGACTTTC
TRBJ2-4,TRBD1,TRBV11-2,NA,CASSGNRGTKNIQYF,TGTGCCAGCAGCGGGAACAGGGGGACCAAAAACATTCAGTACTTC
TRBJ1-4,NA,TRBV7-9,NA,CASSPSGGSEKLFF,TGTGCCAGCAGCCCCTCGGGGGGTTCTGAAAAACTGTTTTTT
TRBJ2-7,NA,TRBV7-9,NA,CASSLISHEQYF,TGTGCCAGCAGCTTGATCAGTCACGAGCAGTACTTC
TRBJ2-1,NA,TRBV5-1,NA,CASSSQSAGFYNEQFF,TGCGCCAGCAGCTCCCAATCAGCGGGTTTCTACAATGAGCAGTTCTTC
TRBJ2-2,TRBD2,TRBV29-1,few,CSVEARTAGDTTYTGELFF,TGCAGCGTTGAGGCTCGGACGGCGGGAGACACTACTTACACCGGGGAGCTGTTTTTT
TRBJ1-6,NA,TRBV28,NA,CASTLWEGRNSPLHF,TGTGCCAGCACCCTCTGGGAGGGAAGGAATTCACCCCTCCACTTT
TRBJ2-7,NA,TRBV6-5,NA,CASSLTGAVGEQYF,TGTGCCAGCAGTTTAACAGGAGCAGTTGGCGAGCAGTACTTC
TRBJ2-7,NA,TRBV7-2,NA,CASSLSGAAYEQYF,TGTGCCAGCAGCTTATCAGGGGCCGCCTACGAGCAGTACTTC
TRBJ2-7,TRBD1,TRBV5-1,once,CASSLDRATARYEQYF,TGCGCCAGCAGCTTAGACAGGGCCACCGCCAGGTACGAGCAGTACTTC